The T cell receptor beta chain under discussion was sequenced for a study of blood T cell repertoires in COVID-19. As for the study in general: Sources were T cells, B-cell-depleted T cells, or PBMCs; the material itself was cDNA or gDNA.

In the source study's methods: From reference gene primer amplification, estimates of nucleated cell counts were derived. Sequencing used immunoSEQ multiplex PCR; TCRdb keeps in-frame clones, though not all of them. From that table come the V and J calls and clone size; the DNA was used to work out D and trimming. The top ten clones hold about 7% of a sample with 380,000 or so clones, approximately 86% of them seen once. As regards this clone: An end of the junction does not agree with germline; a read error may underlie this.

Sequenced sample: peripheral blood. The sequence was obtained from a woman aged 55 to 70 with COVID-19, enrolled during active disease.

The CDR3: CATSGQNSNYGYTF. The CDR3, as DNA: TGCGCCACCAGCGGACAGAATTCTAACTATGGCTACACCTTC. V is TRBV5-1 and J is TRBJ1-2; perhaps TRBD1 as D (6 bases). The CDR3 extends over 14 amino acids. Germline values: CDR1 SGHRS, CDR2 YFSETQ. Filled out from reference TRBV5-1 and TRBJ1-2, the complete variable domain reads KAGVTQTPRYLIKTRGQQVTLSCSPISGHRSVSWYQQTPGQGLQFLFEYFSETQRNKGNFPGRFSGRQFSNSRSEMNVSTLELGDSALYLCATSGQNSNYGYTFGSGTRLTVV.